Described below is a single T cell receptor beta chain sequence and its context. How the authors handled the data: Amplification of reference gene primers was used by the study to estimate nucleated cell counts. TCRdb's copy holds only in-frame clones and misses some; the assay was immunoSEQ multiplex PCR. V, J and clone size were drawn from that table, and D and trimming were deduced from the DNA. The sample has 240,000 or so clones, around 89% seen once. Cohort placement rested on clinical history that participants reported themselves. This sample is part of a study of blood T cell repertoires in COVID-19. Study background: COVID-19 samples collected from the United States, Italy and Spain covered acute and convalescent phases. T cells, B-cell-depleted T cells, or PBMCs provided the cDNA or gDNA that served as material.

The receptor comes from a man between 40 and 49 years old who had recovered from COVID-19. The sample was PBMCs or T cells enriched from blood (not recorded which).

The CDR3 is CASSYRRSGFGEQFF. In DNA form, the CDR3 reads TGTGCCAGCAGTTACAGAAGGTCGGGGTTCGGTGAGCAGTTCTTC. V and J are TRBV6-5 and TRBJ2-1, with a tentative D call TRBD2 (5 bases). The CDR3 loop spans 15 amino acids. V was trimmed by 2 bases and J by 9 bases, leaving 17 bases between them. Germline V lookup: CDR1 MNHEY, CDR2 SVGAGI.